This T cell receptor (beta chain) was retrieved from a study of response to subunit inactivated influenza vaccine. This clonotype has ten or more counts. With V trimmed by 3 bases and J by 5 bases, 5 bases remained unmatched. The CDR3 loop spans 14 amino acids. TCRdb re-called the RT-PCR reads with MiXCR, one entry per CDR3 protein. The table records fewer than 650,000 distinct CDR3 sequences, about an eighth of them present only once. The sequence derives from a man aged 50-60 years who received an inactivated influenza vaccine. The chain couples TRBV12-3 or TRBV12-4 to TRBJ2-5; 8 bases align to TRBD2. Sequenced material: PBMCs from blood, taken 35 to 45 days after vaccination. The CDR3 loop is CASSLRTSLETQYF. For the CDR3, the DNA is TGTGCCAGCAGTTTGCGGACTAGCTTGGAGACCCAGTACTTC.